This T cell receptor (beta chain) was identified in a study of T cells after yellow fever vaccination. Background on the study: The authors prepared low-cell-number fractions using SMART-Seq v4 Ultra Low Input. Study-level points and caveats: Bulk-population clonotypes that are abundant could appear as contaminants in FACS-sorted repertoires. Most primary-vaccination clones recurred post-booster (roughly 96% CD4, around 86% CD8).

This clonotype has a handful of counts. Its antigen is as yet unknown. Deletions cut 4 bases from V and 0 bases from J, with 7 bases between. In germline, CDR1 is SQVTM, CDR2 ANQGSEA. This CDR3 spans 14 amino acids. A universal primer site and UMIs were added as TCR cDNA was made by 5'RACE template switching. TCRdb analysed the 5' RACE reads with MiXCR anew, one entry per CDR3 protein. The sample lists hundreds of thousands of distinct CDR3 sequences, roughly 9.4% seen once, with roughly 18% in the top ten. V and J are TRBV29-1 and TRBJ2-6, with D uncertain. Specimen: PBMCs, collected on the day of the first yellow fever vaccination. This TCR derives from a man aged 18 to 30 who received the YFV17D yellow fever vaccine. The CDR3: CSVGESSGANVLTF. The CDR3 DNA sequence: TGCAGCGTTGGCGAGAGCTCTGGGGCCAACGTCCTGACTTTC.